Described below is a single T cell receptor beta chain sequence and its context. A read error may produce the germline difference seen at one junction end. Looked up from germline, CDR1 is SEHNR and CDR2 is FQNEAQ (reference sequence). There are 14 residues in the CDR3. This sample stems from a study of patients and donors after allogeneic stem cell transplantation. One entry per CDR3 protein results from TCRdb running MiXCR on the RT-PCR reads. The sample records about 31,000 distinct CDR3 sequences, approximately 6.2% being singletons. The rearrangement joins TRBV7-9 to TRBJ2-5; D possibly corresponds to TRBD1 (5 bases). Sequencing used blood, either unsorted or a sorted T cell fraction (not recorded which). This receptor was taken from a human donor who was either an allogeneic HSCT recipient or a stem cell or donor lymphocyte infusion donor (not recorded which). It is not recorded whose cells these are; they may come from a transplant donor. The CDR3 nucleotides read TGTGCCAGCAGCTTACACAGGTCCCAAGAGACTCAGTACTTC. It codes for CASSLHRSQETQYF.